This TCR beta chain emerged from a study of blood T cell repertoires in COVID-19. Across the study: Donors in the United States, Italy and Spain gave samples during acute or convalescent COVID-19. T cells, B-cell-depleted T cells, or PBMCs supplied cDNA or gDNA.

V was pared by 2 bases and J by 8 bases, with 18 bases between. Germline CDR1 is SGHTA and CDR2 is FQGNSA. The CDR3 totals 15 residues. Methods used by the authors: Scientists estimated how many nucleated cells there were by amplifying reference gene primers. Clones were sequenced by immunoSEQ multiplex PCR, and TCRdb holds only the in-frame ones, with some missing. V, J and clone size are those of that table, while D and trimming were read from the DNA. The sample holds around 240,000 clones, 65% to 90% seen once. The chain joins TRBV7-2 to TRBJ1-2; D is uncertain. The origin of this receptor is a woman aged 40 to 49 who had recovered from COVID-19. Input material: peripheral blood. The CDR3: CASSLTTGEFQGYTF. In DNA, the CDR3 is TGTGCCAGCAGCTTAACGACCGGGGAGTTTCAGGGCTACACCTTC.